This T cell receptor beta chain derives from a study of cytomegalovirus exposure and HLA in healthy donors. The study ran its PCR with 60 Vbeta and 13 Jbeta primers. Measured with immunoSEQ multiplex PCR; TCRdb has only the in-frame clones, and not every one. The table lists more than 150,000 clones, 75% to 85% of them singletons. As to this clone: Its matching antigen is unknown.

The study, taken as a whole, reports: As a later analysis showed, a missense DCLRE1C variant was linked to trimming of TCR beta V- and J-genes. Researchers reported from a later analysis that most CMV-associated TCR beta chains appeared HLA-restricted. Reported findings show TCR beta sequences accurately forecast HLA-A and HLA-B alleles in most subjects.

Germline values: CDR1 SGDLS, CDR2 YYNGEE. Trimming cost V 4 bases and J 0 bases; bases outside gene matches: 9. This CDR3 has 16 residues. This TCR was recovered from a woman younger than 35 in good health and CMV-seropositive. The sample taken for sequencing was PBMCs. The V gene is TRBV9, the J gene TRBJ2-5, with 7 bases fitting TRBD2. The CDR3 here is CASSSEGTTHQETQYF. CDR3 DNA: TGTGCCAGCAGCTCAGAGGGGACTACCCACCAAGAGACCCAGTACTTC.